This TCR beta chain was recovered during a study of human T cells and chemical hapten exposure. Each CDR3 protein is one row after TCRdb ran MiXCR on the RACE reads. The table records approximately 74,000 distinct CDR3 sequences, around a third of them present only once. J lost 4 bases, V lost 3 bases, and 9 bases had no gene match. The CDR3 loop spans 18 amino acids. Germline values: CDR1 MNHNS, CDR2 SASEGT. The time point denotes: patch test 1, 2 weeks after DPC sensitization. Regarding treatment: therapeutic diphenylcyclopropenone sensitization with weekly scalp DPC. Participating donors were patients with alopecia, aged 18 to 70 years, considered appropriate candidates for DPC.

The material sequenced was whole blood, taken in connection with sensitization to the hapten diphenylcyclopropenone (DPC). The TCR sequence derives from a man aged 35-49 years with alopecia areata. Some clones in this sample may be carry-over from other donors' samples. The chain has TRBV6-1 and TRBJ2-2, with TRBD1 matching 12 bases. DNA of the CDR3: TGTGCCAGCAGTGAGGGGACAGGGGGCGAACCGACCACCGGGGAGCTGTTTTTT. Encoded protein: CASSEGTGGEPTTGELFF.